The T cell receptor beta chain described here comes from a study of PD-1 blockade in mismatch repair-deficient tumors. As for the study in general: Enrolled about 2013-2016, patients had progressing, pretreated mismatch repair-deficient cancers of more than ten types. Study-wide results and limits: Rapid post-treatment expansion, then contraction, generally preceding radiologic response, marked tumor-resident clones.

This clone has a single count. Antigen: not known. The V segment lost 9 bases and the J segment 6 bases; nucleotides outside the gene matches: 9. CDR1 LNHDA and CDR2 SQIVND come from the germline V gene (reference sequence). The CDR3 extends over 14 amino acids. Assay: immunoSEQ multiplex PCR; the TCRdb copy retains only in-frame clones and omits some. The table lists 3,500 to 4,500 clones, 78% of them singletons. Time point meaning: archival surgical resection tumor tissue. TCRs were sequenced from a few patients responding to pembrolizumab. Tumor tissue came from archival surgical resections of a few responders.

This chain uses TRBV19 with TRBJ1-2; 11 nucleotides line up with TRBD1. The TCR comes from an adult with mismatch repair-deficient cancer. Here the sequenced sample was primary tumor tissue, taken from a patient treated with pembrolizumab. The CDR3 coding sequence is TGTGCCAGCCGAAACAGGACAGGGGGCGATGGCTACACCTTC. Its translation: CASRNRTGGDGYTF.